The 3 T cell receptor beta chains reported below all come from one sample, sequenced in a study of T cells after yellow fever vaccination. TCRdb redid the calling of the 5' RACE reads with MiXCR, one entry per CDR3 protein. The sample carries about 320,000 distinct CDR3 sequences, roughly an eighth recorded once. The specimen was CD4+ T cells sorted from PBMCs, collected 15 days after the yellow fever booster vaccination. The receptor set was obtained from a man between 18 and 35 years old who received the YFV17D yellow fever vaccine.

This clonotype was seen a handful of times. Just one base apart from a much larger clone, this may be a read error. V gene TRBV20-1 combines with J gene TRBJ2-5, with TRBD2 matching 10 bases. Germline V gene lookup returns CDR1 DFQATT and CDR2 SNEGSKA (reference sequence). This CDR3 is 19 amino acids long. Here the CDR3 reads CSDRDSIGLADFTMETQYF. CDR3 sequence (DNA): TGCAGTGATAGAGATTCTATCGGACTAGCGGACTTTACGATGGAGACCCAGTACTTC.

The J gene is TRBJ2-1, the V gene TRBV11-2, with 11 bases identical to TRBD2. The trim removed 5 bases at V and 9 bases at J, leaving 15 bases unmatched. The V gene's germline CDR1 is SGHAT and CDR2 FQNNGV. The CDR3 sequence is 17 residues long. The CDR3 DNA sequence: TGTGCCAGCAGCCCCAGTATACTAGCGGGGGTTGGGGGTGAGCAGTTCTTC. Amino acid sequence: CASSPSILAGVGGEQFF.

The sample holds many counts of this clonotype. V is TRBV24-1 and J is TRBJ2-1; 7 nucleotides line up with TRBD1. The CDR3 covers 12 residues. V lost 4 bases to trimming and J lost 12 bases; unmatched junction nucleotides: 5. Germline CDR1 and CDR2: KGHDR and SFDVKD. The CDR3 nucleotides read TGTGCCACCAGTGAGTGGGACAGTCGGCAGTTCTTC. Amino acids: CATSEWDSRQFF.